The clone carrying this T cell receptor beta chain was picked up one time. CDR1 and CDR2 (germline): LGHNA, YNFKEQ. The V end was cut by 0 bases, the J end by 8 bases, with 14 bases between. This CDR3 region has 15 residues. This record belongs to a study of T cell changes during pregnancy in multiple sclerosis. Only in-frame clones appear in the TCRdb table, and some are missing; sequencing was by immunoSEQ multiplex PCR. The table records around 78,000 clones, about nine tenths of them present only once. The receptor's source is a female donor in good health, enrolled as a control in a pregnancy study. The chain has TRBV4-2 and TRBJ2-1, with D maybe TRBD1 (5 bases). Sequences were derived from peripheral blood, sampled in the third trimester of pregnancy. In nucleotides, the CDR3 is TGTGCCAGCAGCCAAGAAATCTCAACACAGGATGAGCAGTTCTTC. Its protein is CASSQEISTQDEQFF.